One and the same sample provided the 15 T cell receptor beta chains below, sequenced in a study of blood T cell repertoires in COVID-19. The table came from immunoSEQ multiplex PCR; TCRdb's copy has only in-frame clones and leaves some out. The sample gives 250,000 to 350,000 clones, about 85% of which show up once; 2% to 2.5% is in the top ten. Material for sequencing was peripheral blood. These receptors came from a woman aged 45 to 65 who had recovered from COVID-19.

The J gene is TRBJ2-1, the V gene TRBV20-1; D not certain. V lost 7 bases and J 12 bases, leaving 7 bases between the germline ends. This CDR3 comprises 8 residues. Germline-derived CDR1 and CDR2 are DFQATT and SNEGSKA (reference sequence). The DNA for the CDR3 is TGCAGTGGAGGTATGCAGTTCTTC. Translated: CSGGMQFF.

The chain couples TRBV7-3 to TRBJ2-7; 10 bases fit TRBD1. Germline V gene sequence: CDR1 SGHTA, CDR2 FQGTGA. Germline trimming cut 5 bases from V and 5 bases from J; bases unmatched to any gene: 9. The CDR3 length is 15 residues. This CDR3 is CASSPGGTGVHEQYF. CDR3 coding DNA: TGTGCCAGCAGCCCGGGGGGGACAGGGGTCCACGAGCAGTACTTC.

This sequence joins TRBV5-4 and TRBJ2-3, with 7 positions matching TRBD2. Germline V gene data show CDR1 as SGHNT and CDR2 as YYREEE (reference sequence). The V segment lost 4 bases and the J segment 3 bases; nucleotides outside the gene matches: 5. The CDR3 contains 14 residues. CDR3 DNA sequence: TGTGCCAGCAGCCGGTGGGGGGGAACAGATACGCAGTATTTT. Translation: CASSRWGGTDTQYF.

Only a few counts were recorded for this clone. This sequence joins TRBV27 and TRBJ1-2, with 9 bases matching TRBD1. Germline V CDR1 and CDR2: MNHEY, SMNVEV (reference sequence). V lost 5 bases to trimming and J lost 4 bases; unmatched junction nucleotides: 5. This CDR3 contains 14 residues. CDR3 bases: TGTGCCAGCAGTAAGGGACAGGGATCCTATGGCTACACCTTC. It is translated as CASSKGQGSYGYTF.

The rearrangement joins TRBV12-3 or TRBV12-4 to TRBJ1-5; D gene ambiguous. This CDR3 has 13 amino acids. V was shortened by 2 bases and J by 9 bases, with 11 bases between the two germline ends. CDR3 coding DNA: TGTGCCAGCAGTTTACAGCGGTGGAGGCCCCAGCATTTT. It encodes CASSLQRWRPQHF.

V is TRBV9 and J is TRBJ1-4; 8 bases agree with TRBD1. The CDR3 covers 16 residues. Germline CDR1 and CDR2: SGDLS and YYNGEE. After removal of 3 bases from V and 6 bases from J, the junction contained 10 bases not matched to a gene. The CDR3, as DNA: TGTGCCAGCAGCGGACGGACAGGGCTAGGGGATGAAAAACTGTTTTTT. Translated, it gives CASSGRTGLGDEKLFF.

The chain recombines TRBV30 with TRBJ1-2, with D possibly TRBD1 on 5 matching bases. Per the germline V gene, CDR1 is GTSNPN and CDR2 is SVGIG (reference sequence). V lost 0 bases to trimming and J lost 6 bases, with 17 bases between them. CDR3 length: 15 residues. The CDR3 loop is CAWSVLIRGLHGYTF. The CDR3 DNA follows: TGTGCCTGGAGTGTCTTGATTAGGGGCCTCCATGGCTACACCTTC. The full variable domain, its missing parts supplied by reference TRBV30 and TRBJ1-2, is SQTIHQWPATLVQPVGSPLSLECTVEGTSNPNLYWYRQAAGRGLQLLFYSVGIGQISSEVPQNLSASRPQDRQFILSSKKLLLSDSGFYLCAWSVLIRGLHGYTFGSGTRLTVV.

The V gene is TRBV10-2, the J gene TRBJ1-5; 11 bases are a match to TRBD1. The CDR3 loop spans 14 amino acids. V was clipped by 7 bases and J by 3 bases; unmatched bases: 2. Looked up from germline, CDR1 is WSHSY and CDR2 is SAAADI. CDR3 protein: CASMGQGVNQPQHF. Written as DNA, the CDR3 is TGCGCCAGCATGGGACAGGGGGTCAATCAGCCCCAGCATTTT.

The V gene is TRBV2, the J gene TRBJ2-1; 9 bases fit TRBD2. There are 15 residues in the CDR3. The V gene's germline CDR1 is SNHLY and CDR2 FYNNEI. V lost 7 bases, J lost 9 bases, and 13 bases stayed unmatched. CDR3 sequence: CASKIFAGGRVEQFF. The DNA for the CDR3 is TGTGCCAGCAAGATCTTCGCGGGGGGGAGAGTTGAGCAGTTCTTC.

This clone has a single count. The rearrangement joins TRBV9 to TRBJ1-3; TRBD1 agrees at 8 bases. The germline CDR1 and CDR2 sequences are SGDLS and YYNGEE. V was clipped by 2 bases and J by 1 base; unmatched bases: 5. The CDR3 is 16 amino acids. This CDR3 reads CASSVRQGTSGNTIYF. CDR3 nucleotides: TGTGCCAGCAGCGTCAGACAGGGGACTTCTGGAAACACCATATATTTT.

The rearrangement links TRBV3-1 (or the pseudogene TRBV3-2) to TRBJ2-1; 10 bases align to TRBD2. This CDR3 comprises 17 residues. Germline values: CDR1 LGHDT, CDR2 YNNKEL (reference sequence). Germline trimming cut 0 bases from V and 8 bases from J; bases unmatched to any gene: 10. The CDR3 loop is CASSQDPSGRALDEQFF. The CDR3 DNA is TGTGCCAGCAGCCAAGATCCCAGCGGGAGGGCCCTTGATGAGCAGTTCTTC.

V and J are TRBV5-1 and TRBJ2-1; D is ambiguous. The germline V gene has CDR1 SGHRS and CDR2 YFSETQ. V lost 3 bases and J 5 bases, leaving 12 bases between the germline ends. The CDR3 sequence is 14 residues long. The DNA of the CDR3 is TGCGCCAGCAGCTGGAAGAACTATGACAATGAGCAGTTCTTC. Protein sequence: CASSWKNYDNEQFF.

The chain has TRBV6-5 and TRBJ2-1, with 7 nucleotides matching TRBD2. The CDR3 sequence is 15 residues long. Germline CDR1 and CDR2: MNHEY and SVGAGI. Unmatched junction bases numbered 6, after V lost 2 bases and J lost 5 bases. The CDR3 region is CASSYRGVPDNEQFF. Written as DNA, the CDR3 is TGTGCCAGCAGTTACCGGGGGGTGCCGGACAATGAGCAGTTCTTC.

The chain joins TRBV30 to TRBJ1-2; D is possibly TRBD1 (6 bases). This CDR3 region has 13 residues. With 3 bases removed from V and 2 bases from J, the gap between germline ends came to 10 bases. Germline CDR1 GTSNPN, CDR2 SVGIG (reference sequence). The CDR3 is CAWSLQGNYGYTF. The CDR3 coding sequence is TGTGCCTGGAGCCTACAGGGAAACTATGGCTACACCTTC.

This clone was seen a single time. This chain uses TRBV10-3 with TRBJ2-3; 10 bases match TRBD2. This CDR3 contains 16 residues. V gave up 3 bases and J gave up 2 bases; unmatched junction bases: 5. The germline V gene encodes CDR1 ENHRY and CDR2 SYGVKD. CDR3 region: CAISDLAGGFTDTQYF. In DNA form, the CDR3 reads TGTGCCATCAGTGATTTAGCGGGGGGTTTCACAGATACGCAGTATTTT.